These T cell receptor beta chains were read from a single sample in a study of Graves' ophthalmopathy and Graves' hyperthyroidism. TCRdb fed the multiplex PCR reads into MiXCR, producing one record per CDR3 protein. The top ten hold 2.4% of the sample, which has about 390,000 distinct CDR3 sequences, 17% seen once. What was sequenced was peripheral blood. The receptors originated from an adult woman with stable Graves' hyperthyroidism. CDR3s include the opening cysteine and the closing phenylalanine or tryptophan. D genes are given only for firm matches. The size of a clone is reported for some rows only, either as once, few or many, or as a class for expanded clones.

TRBJ2-7,TRBD1,13,TRBV7-2,many,TGTGCCAGCAGCCCACAGGGGGGTTACGAGCAGTACTTC,CASSPQGGYEQYF
TRBJ1-1,.,13,TRBV12-5,many,TGTGCTAGTGGTATCAGGGAAGGCACTGAAGCTTTCTTT,CASGIREGTEAFF
TRBJ1-1,TRBD1,14,TRBV6-1,many,TGTGCCAGCAGCCAACTTAGGACAGGGGGCGAAGCTTTCTTT,CASSQLRTGGEAFF
TRBJ2-4,.,19,TRBV20-1,many,TGCAGTGCTAGAGGAACGACGACCAGCGGGTCTGTCGCCAAAAACATTCAGTACTTC,CSARGTTTSGSVAKNIQYF
TRBJ2-3,.,14,TRBV5-1,few,TGCGCCAGCAAAGGAAGGTCCACGCCAGATACGCAGTATTTT,CASKGRSTPDTQYF
TRBJ2-7,TRBD2,12,TRBV28,many,TGTGCCAGCAGCCGGGAGGACCACGAGCAGTACTTC,CASSREDHEQYF
TRBJ2-2,TRBD2,15,TRBV12-3/TRBV12-4,many,TGTGCCAGCAGTCTCTCGGGGGGAAACACCGGGGAGCTGTTTTTT,CASSLSGGNTGELFF
TRBJ1-2,TRBD1,14,TRBV7-2,.,TGTGCCAGCAGCTCACACCGGGACAGGGACGGCTACACCTTC,CASSSHRDRDGYTF
TRBJ2-3,TRBD1,15,TRBV6-5,.,TGTGCCAGCAGTTACTCCCCCGACAGGGCAGATACGCAGTATTTT,CASSYSPDRADTQYF
TRBJ2-7,TRBD2,13,TRBV5-1,many,TGCGCCAGCAGCGGGACTAGCTCCTACGAGCAGTACTTC,CASSGTSSYEQYF
TRBJ2-7,TRBD2,17,TRBV15,many,TGTGCCACCAGCAGAGGAGGGACTAGCGGGTACCCCTACGAGCAGTACTTC,CATSRGGTSGYPYEQYF
TRBJ2-7,TRBD1,14,TRBV12-3/TRBV12-4,.,TGTGCCAGCAGTTACGCCGTAGGGGGCAATGAGCAGTACTTC,CASSYAVGGNEQYF
TRBJ2-7,TRBD2,15,TRBV5-1,few,TGCGCCAGCAGCTTGACTAGCGCCAGCGCGGGAGAGCAGTACTTC,CASSLTSASAGEQYF
TRBJ1-5,.,13,TRBV15,few,TGTGCCACCTCCCCGGTGGGGGACTTGACCCAGCATTTT,CATSPVGDLTQHF
TRBJ2-7,.,13,TRBV12-3/TRBV12-4,many,TGTGCCAGCAGTTTGCACAGCTCCTACGAGCAGTACTTC,CASSLHSSYEQYF
TRBJ2-7,TRBD2,16,TRBV20-1,once,TGCAGTGCTAGTGGGAGTAGTCCTAGCGGGAGATACGAGCAGTACTTC,CSASGSSPSGRYEQYF
TRBJ1-2,.,15,TRBV20-1,many,TGCAGTGCTAGAGGGGAGGGGAAGGGGAAGTATGGCTACACCTTC,CSARGEGKGKYGYTF
TRBJ2-2,.,14,TRBV19,many,TGTGCCAGTAGCCGGACGAGGAGGTCCGGGGAGCTGTTTTTT,CASSRTRRSGELFF
TRBJ1-2,TRBD1,14,TRBV10-3,many,TGTGCCATCAGGGAGGACAGGGGGAACTATGGCTACACCTTC,CAIREDRGNYGYTF
TRBJ1-1,.,13,TRBV12-3/TRBV12-4,many,TGTGCCAGCACCTTGGAAACAGGGTCTGAAGCTTTCTTT,CASTLETGSEAFF
TRBJ2-5,TRBD1,16,TRBV20-1,many,TGCAGTGCCAGATCAAAAACAGGGGGCAGATTAGAGACCCAGTACTTC,CSARSKTGGRLETQYF
TRBJ2-3,.,12,TRBV2,few,TGTGCCAGCTCCTCCGGGGCTGATACGCAGTATTTT,CASSSGADTQYF
TRBJ2-7,.,17,TRBV6-2/TRBV6-3,.,TGTGCCAGCAGTTTGGAGGCCGGAGACAGATACTCCTACGAGCAGTACTTC,CASSLEAGDRYSYEQYF
TRBJ2-7,.,13,TRBV30,.,TGTGCCTGGAGAAAGCAGGGGAAATACGAGCAGTACTTC,CAWRKQGKYEQYF
TRBJ2-7,TRBD1,15,TRBV4-1,few,TGCGCCAGCAGCCCCGGACAGGGAGCGCCCTACGAGCAGTACTTC,CASSPGQGAPYEQYF
TRBJ1-3,.,15,TRBV28,many,TGTGCCAGCAGTTCCCCTCGAGCCTCTGGAAACACCATATATTTT,CASSSPRASGNTIYF
TRBJ1-1,.,13,TRBV12-3/TRBV12-4,many,TGTGCCAGTCGCCCGGGGGGGTATCCTGAAGCTTTCTTT,CASRPGGYPEAFF
TRBJ1-5,TRBD1,15,TRBV19,many,TGTGCCAGTAGTATGAACAGGGGGCTAAGTCAGCCCCAGCATTTT,CASSMNRGLSQPQHF
TRBJ1-1,TRBD1,16,TRBV19,many,TGTGCCAGTAGTATCGGGACAGGCCAAGCATTACTTGAAGCTTTCTTT,CASSIGTGQALLEAFF
TRBJ1-5,TRBD1,16,TRBV24-1,.,TGTGCCACCAGTGGAAGGGACAGGGGCAGCAATCAGCCCCAGCATTTT,CATSGRDRGSNQPQHF
TRBJ2-3,TRBD2,16,TRBV13,.,TGTGCCAGCAGCTTGGGTACTAGCGGGAAGACAGATACGCAGTATTTT,CASSLGTSGKTDTQYF
TRBJ1-5,.,15,TRBV6-2/TRBV6-3,many,TGTGCCAGCAGTTTGCGGGGGCGCCCCGGTCAGCCCCAGCATTTT,CASSLRGRPGQPQHF
TRBJ2-7,TRBD1,14,TRBV12-3/TRBV12-4,.,TGTGCCAGCAGTCCCTCCGGGACAGGGAACGAGCAGTACTTC,CASSPSGTGNEQYF